These 3 T cell receptor beta chains were sequenced from one sample in a study of blood T cell repertoires in COVID-19 (TCRdb year 2020). The library was obtained by the immunoSEQ multiplex PCR assay. Entries here come from immuneACCESS through TCRdb and include only in-frame sequences with V and J called. Some clones fail to appear in such tables; in the studies checked, an unresolved V gene covers under half of the shortfall, and the cause of the remainder is unknown. Across this sample there are roughly 330,000 clones, with around 87% seen only once. The ten largest make up about 5.2% of the sample. The sample taken for sequencing was PBMCs or T cells enriched from blood (not recorded which). These receptors all stem from a woman under 40 who had recovered from COVID-19.

The CDR3 here is CASSEQDRYQPQHF. The CDR3 nucleotides read TGTGCCAGCAGTGAACAGGACAGATATCAGCCCCAGCATTTT. The chain employs TRBV6-1 and TRBJ1-5, with D possibly TRBD1 on 6 matching bases. V was pared by 2 bases and J by 5 bases, with 10 bases between. CDR1 and CDR2 (germline): MNHNS, SASEGT. The CDR3 extends over 14 amino acids.

V gene TRBV28 combines with J gene TRBJ2-3, with 7 positions matching TRBD2. Germline-derived CDR1 and CDR2 are MDHEN and SYDVKM. J gave up 1 base and V 5 bases, and 6 bases lay outside the gene matches. The CDR3 totals 15 residues. This CDR3 is CASSPGGHRTDTQYF. CDR3 in DNA: TGTGCCAGCAGTCCGGGAGGACACCGCACAGATACGCAGTATTTT.

The V gene is TRBV6-5, the J gene TRBJ1-1, with D unclear. The germline V gene encodes CDR1 MNHEY and CDR2 SVGAGI. V was cut by 11 bases and J by 0 bases, with 13 bases left in between. The CDR3 sequence is 13 residues long. The CDR3 nucleotides read TGTGCCGTAAGAAGGAGCATGAACACTGAAGCTTTCTTT. Translating it yields CAVRRSMNTEAFF.